The present T cell receptor (beta chain) was sequenced within a study of radiation and T cells in renal cell carcinoma. The overall study: Nephrectomy followed 15 Gy stereotactic body radiation by 4 weeks. Points from the study as a whole: Top tumor clonotypes rose in blood 2 weeks post-radiation, then contracted.

Using immunoSEQ multiplex PCR, the repertoire was profiled, and TCRdb retains in-frame clones only, with some absent. The sample records around 160,000 clones, 88% being singletons. Details on this clone: Its antigen remains unidentified.

Time point described: baseline pretreatment blood. Treatment: 15 Gy SBRT to primary tumor, nephrectomy 4 weeks later. The patient's renal cell carcinoma had clear cell pathology. Germline CDR1 and CDR2: MNHNS and SASEGT. This CDR3 spans 15 amino acids. V shed 3 bases, J shed 2 bases, and the junction held 3 bases outside the gene matches. The TCR originated in a woman in her 70s with renal cell carcinoma. This chain links TRBV6-1 with TRBJ2-7; 11 bases are a match to TRBD1. The sequenced sample was blood, obtained from a patient whose treatment included radiotherapy and nephrectomy. This chain's CDR3 is CASSDPGQGAYEQYF. As DNA, the CDR3 is TGTGCCAGCAGTGACCCGGGACAGGGGGCCTACGAGCAGTACTTC.